The source of this T cell receptor beta chain is a study of siplizumab effects on memory and regulatory T cells. For this clone: Its antigen is not known.

Libraries were prepared by immunoSEQ multiplex PCR; TCRdb keeps only in-frame clonotypes and omits some of them. The data show 100,000 to 120,000 clones, with 92% seen just once and 1.3% held by the top ten. General study findings and limits: Siplizumab brought about a significant reduction in alloreactive sequences traceable to unstimulated CD4+ memory cells.

The V segment lost 4 bases and the J segment 3 bases; nucleotides outside the gene matches: 12. Germline V CDR1 and CDR2: MNHEY, SVGAGI. There are 16 residues in the CDR3. This receptor was identified in a human donor in good health. Sample: CD4+ T cells sorted from blood. V is TRBV6-5 and J is TRBJ2-7; the match to TRBD2 covers 7 bases. CDR3 residues: CASSSGRGSGHYEQYF. CDR3 DNA: TGTGCCAGCAGTTCTGGGCGGGGGAGCGGACACTACGAGCAGTACTTC.